This T cell receptor beta chain was identified during a study of blood T cell repertoires in COVID-19. Study information: Sources were T cells, B-cell-depleted T cells, or PBMCs; the material itself was cDNA or gDNA.

The table came from immunoSEQ multiplex PCR; TCRdb's copy has only in-frame clones and leaves some out. The sample contains roughly 80,000 clones, more than 75% of which appear only once. V gave up 4 bases and J gave up 2 bases; unmatched junction bases: 4. Germline-derived CDR1 and CDR2 are SGHDT and YYEEEE. The length of the CDR3 is 14 residues. The sequenced sample consisted of peripheral blood. This sequence joins TRBV5-6 and TRBJ2-3, with 7 bases identical to TRBD1. This clonotype originated in a woman of 80 years or more with active or convalescent COVID-19. The CDR3 sequence is CASSLTGFTDTQYF. The CDR3 DNA is TGTGCCAGCAGCCTGACAGGGTTCACAGATACGCAGTATTTT.